This TCR beta chain derives from a study of blood T cell repertoires in COVID-19. The CDR3 totals 15 residues. The V gene end was trimmed by 3 bases and the J gene end by 5 bases; junction bases not matched to a gene: 5. CDR1 is MNHNS and CDR2 is SASEGT in the germline V gene. Profiling relied on immunoSEQ multiplex PCR, and the TCRdb table lists in-frame clones only, not all of them. The sample has nearly 200,000 clones, around nine tenths seen once; the top ten hold roughly 6.2%. The receptor was derived from a middle-aged woman who had recovered from COVID-19. This chain links TRBV6-1 with TRBJ2-3, with TRBD1 matching 10 bases. The sample consisted of peripheral blood. Here the CDR3 reads CASSDRTGGKDTQYF. The CDR3 DNA sequence: TGTGCCAGCAGTGATCGGACAGGGGGTAAAGATACGCAGTATTTT.